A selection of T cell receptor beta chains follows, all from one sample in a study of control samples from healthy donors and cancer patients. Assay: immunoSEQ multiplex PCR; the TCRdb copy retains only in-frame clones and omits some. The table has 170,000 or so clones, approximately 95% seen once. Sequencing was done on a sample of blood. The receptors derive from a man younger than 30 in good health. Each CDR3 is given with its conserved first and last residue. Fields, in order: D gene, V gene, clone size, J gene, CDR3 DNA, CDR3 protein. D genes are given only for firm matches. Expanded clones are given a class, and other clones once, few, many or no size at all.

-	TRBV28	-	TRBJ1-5	TGTGCCAGCAGTCCCCTTGGGACACTAAATACCCAGCATTTT	CASSPLGTLNTQHF
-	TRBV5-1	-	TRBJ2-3	TGCGCCAGCAGCTTGGAGGGGTCCGCAGATACGCAGTATTTT	CASSLEGSADTQYF
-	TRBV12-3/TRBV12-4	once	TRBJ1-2	TGTGCCACCGACCGCCCGGGTACTGTCGGCTACACCTTC	CATDRPGTVGYTF
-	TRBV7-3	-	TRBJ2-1	TGTGCCAGCAGTCACCCGGGGAATGAGCAGTTCTTC	CASSHPGNEQFF
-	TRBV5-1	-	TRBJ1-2	TGCGCCAGCCGGGAGAGTGACTATGGCTACACCTTC	CASRESDYGYTF
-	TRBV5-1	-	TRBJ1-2	TGCGCCAGCAGCTTGGTCCCGGCCGGATCCATGGGGGGCTACACCTTC	CASSLVPAGSMGGYTF
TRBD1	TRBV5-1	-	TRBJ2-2	TGCGCCAGCAGCTCGAGTACAGGGGGCGCAGGCACCGGGGAGCTGTTTTTT	CASSSSTGGAGTGELFF
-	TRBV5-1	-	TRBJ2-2	TGCGCCAGCAGCTTGTTGGTCTCCAGGGTGAACACCGGGGAGCTGTTTTTT	CASSLLVSRVNTGELFF
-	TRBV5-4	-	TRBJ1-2	TGTGCCAGCAGCGCGGGGGCGGGGGTACGTGGCTACACCTTC	CASSAGAGVRGYTF
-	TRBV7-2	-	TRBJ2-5	TGTGCCAGCAGCCAGACAGCGAGGGGGACGGAGACCCAGTACTTC	CASSQTARGTETQYF
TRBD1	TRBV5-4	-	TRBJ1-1	TGTGCCAGCAGCTTGGGGGGACAGGGTCATACTGAAGCTTTCTTT	CASSLGGQGHTEAFF
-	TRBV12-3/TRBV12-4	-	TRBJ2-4	TGTGCCAGCAGTTTAGGGGCTCAAAACATTCAGTACTTC	CASSLGAQNIQYF
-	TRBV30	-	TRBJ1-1	TGTGCCTGCCAACAGGTTGCTGAAGCTTTCTTT	CACQQVAEAFF
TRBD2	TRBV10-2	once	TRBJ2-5	TGCGCCAGCCTGGGTCTAGGGATTAGCGGGGGGGCCCCTGAAGAGACCCAGTACTTC	CASLGLGISGGAPEETQYF
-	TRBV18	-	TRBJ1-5	TGTGCCAGCTCACCCGGCGGACTTAGCAATCAGCCCCAGCATTTT	CASSPGGLSNQPQHF
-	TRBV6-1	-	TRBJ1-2	TGTGCCAGCAGTGAAGAGGGGGGTCGGTATGGCTACACCTTC	CASSEEGGRYGYTF
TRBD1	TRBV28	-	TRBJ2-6	TGTGCCAGCAGTGTAAACAGGGGAATCCGGAGCCCTGGGGCCAACGTCCTGACTTTC	CASSVNRGIRSPGANVLTF
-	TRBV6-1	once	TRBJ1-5	TGTGCCAGCAGTGAAAGGAAGGGCTCCCAGCCCCAGCATTTT	CASSERKGSQPQHF
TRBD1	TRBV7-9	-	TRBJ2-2	TGTGCCAGCAGCCACCCGACAGGGGCTCCGAACACCGGGGAGCTGTTTTTT	CASSHPTGAPNTGELFF
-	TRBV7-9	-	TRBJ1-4	TGTGCCAGCAGCCAACTAGGGCTTGCTGAAAAACTGTTTTTT	CASSQLGLAEKLFF
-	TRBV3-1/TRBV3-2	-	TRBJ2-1	TGTGCCAGCAGCCACTCAGGGACCAGGGGAATGAGCAATGAGCAGTTCTTC	CASSHSGTRGMSNEQFF
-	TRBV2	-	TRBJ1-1	TGTGCCAGCAGTGAGGTGGGGGGCACTGAAGCTTTCTTT	CASSEVGGTEAFF
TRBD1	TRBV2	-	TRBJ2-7	TGTGCCAGCCTCGGGACAGGGAACTACGAGCAGTACTTC	CASLGTGNYEQYF
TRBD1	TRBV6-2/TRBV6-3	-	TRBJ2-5	TGTGCCAGCAGTTCCATACTAGAGACAGGGGGGTCACAAGAGACCCAGTACTTC	CASSSILETGGSQETQYF
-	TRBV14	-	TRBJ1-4	TGTGCCAGCAGCCTCCGGGACTATAATGAAAAACTGTTTTTT	CASSLRDYNEKLFF
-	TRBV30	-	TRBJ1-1	TGTGCCTGGGCAGGGGCGAACACTGAAGCTTTCTTT	CAWAGANTEAFF
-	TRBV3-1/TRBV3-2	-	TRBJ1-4	TGTGCCAGCAGCCCCAATTCATCCCGCGGACTGAGAAATGAAAAACTGTTTTTT	CASSPNSSRGLRNEKLFF
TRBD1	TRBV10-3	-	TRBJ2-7	TGTGCCATCAAAAACAGGGGGGACTCCTACGAGCAGTACTTC	CAIKNRGDSYEQYF
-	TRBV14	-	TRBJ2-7	TGTGCCAGCAGTCAAGAATTTCGGTTAGGGCAGTACTTC	CASSQEFRLGQYF
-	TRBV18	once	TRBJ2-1	TGTGCCAGCTCACCAACTGGACCGGCGGATGAGCAGTTCTTC	CASSPTGPADEQFF
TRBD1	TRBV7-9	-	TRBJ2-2	TGTGCCAGCAGCAAACAGGGGATCTCCGGGGAGCTGTTTTTT	CASSKQGISGELFF
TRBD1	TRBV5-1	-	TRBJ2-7	TGCGCCAGCAGCTTACAACCGGGACAGGGGTACGAGCAGTACTTC	CASSLQPGQGYEQYF